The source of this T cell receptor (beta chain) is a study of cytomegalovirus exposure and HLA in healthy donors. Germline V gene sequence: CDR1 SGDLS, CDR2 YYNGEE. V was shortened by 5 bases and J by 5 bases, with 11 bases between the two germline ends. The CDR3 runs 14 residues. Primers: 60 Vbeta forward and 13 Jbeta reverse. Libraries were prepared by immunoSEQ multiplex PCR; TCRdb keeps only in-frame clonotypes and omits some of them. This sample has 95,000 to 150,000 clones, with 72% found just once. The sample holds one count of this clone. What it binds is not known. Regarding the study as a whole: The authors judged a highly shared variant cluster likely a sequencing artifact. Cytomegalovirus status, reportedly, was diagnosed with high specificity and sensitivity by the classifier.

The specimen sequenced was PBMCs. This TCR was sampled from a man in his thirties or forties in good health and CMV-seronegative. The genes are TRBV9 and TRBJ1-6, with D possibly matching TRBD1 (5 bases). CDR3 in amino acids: CASSLDSNNSPLHF. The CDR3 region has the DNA TGTGCCAGCAGTCTCGACAGTAATAATTCACCCCTCCACTTT.